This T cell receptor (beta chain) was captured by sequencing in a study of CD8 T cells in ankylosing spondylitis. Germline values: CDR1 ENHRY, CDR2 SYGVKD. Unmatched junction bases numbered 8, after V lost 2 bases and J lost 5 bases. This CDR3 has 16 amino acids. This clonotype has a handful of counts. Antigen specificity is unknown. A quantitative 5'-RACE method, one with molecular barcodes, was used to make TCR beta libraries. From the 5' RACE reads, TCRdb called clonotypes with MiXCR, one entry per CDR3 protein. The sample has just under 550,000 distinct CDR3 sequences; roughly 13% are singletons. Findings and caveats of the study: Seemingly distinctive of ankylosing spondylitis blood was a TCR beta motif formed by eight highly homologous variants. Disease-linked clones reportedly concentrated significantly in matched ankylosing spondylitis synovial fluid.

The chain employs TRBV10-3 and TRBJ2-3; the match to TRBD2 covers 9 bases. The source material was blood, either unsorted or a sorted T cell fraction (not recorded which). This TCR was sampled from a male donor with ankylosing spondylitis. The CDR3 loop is CAISEPRGSGRDTQYF. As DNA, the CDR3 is TGTGCCATCAGTGAGCCTCGGGGTAGCGGGAGAGATACGCAGTATTTT.